This T cell receptor (beta chain) was sequenced for a study of cytomegalovirus exposure and HLA in healthy donors (dated by TCRdb to about 2017). With regard to the full study: An earlier analysis of approximately 550 of the donors reported roughly 270 Gb of sequence data and about 100 million unique TCR beta sequences from about 179 million T cells. An early release covering 550 to 650 HLA-typed donors comprised 250 to 350 gigabases of sequencing data and tens of millions of unique TCR sequences. Of the approximately 370 genotyped donors, 65% to 90% were placed in the genetic ancestry cluster associated with self-reported Caucasian donors. The aim of the study was to test whether cataloging public T cell receptors could identify signatures of past pathogen exposure. The study used immunosequencing to profile the T cell repertoires of approximately 640 subjects and linked those repertoires to cytomegalovirus serostatus. A separate validation cohort of over a hundred different subjects was used in addition to the approximately 700-subject first cohort. High-throughput TCR immunosequencing, statistical association of individual TCRs with disease status, and machine learning were combined to predict cytomegalovirus infection status. To study patterns of TCR occurrence, a later analysis re-analyzed previously published TCR beta repertoires from 650 to 750 donors and added high-resolution HLA genotyping. Rather than using new phenotypic data, the later analysis identified candidate immune exposures from TCR beta sequences and from how often those sequences occurred across donors. To decide whether each TCR beta V gene segment behaved as functional or pseudogenic, an earlier analysis of some 600 of the donors relied on high-throughput TCR beta sequencing. Donor age, sex, ethnicity and CMV serostatus were compiled together with the repertoire data. In a later genetic analysis, genome-wide SNP genotypes for about 65% of the roughly 670 donors were used, and that subset was treated as a discovery cohort. All discovery cohort repertoires had been generated using a single sequencing platform. Class I and class II HLA loci were covered by the typing at four-digit resolution. Typing coverage differed by locus: A, B, C, DRB1 and DQB1 were typed in about 629-640 donors, DQA1 in around 500, DPA1 in over 600, and DPB1 in approximately 450. Because of strong linkage in the cohort, roughly five DR-DQ haplotypes were treated as single units for association and clustering. Among about 410 genotyped donors of the cohort, an average of roughly 230,000 unique TCR beta nucleotide sequences was sequenced per donor, of which 15% to 20% were non-productive. Points the paper makes about the study in general: Most CMV-associated TCR beta chains appeared to be HLA-restricted in a later analysis, and the HLA associations seemed to be driven largely by CMV exposure. Because HLA typing was unavailable for some donors at each locus, only the typed subset was used in association tests. A later genetic analysis reported fewer N-insertions in productive TCRs among donors in an Asian-associated ancestry cluster than the approximately 700-donor mean. A total of 164 TCR beta chains were listed by the study as associated with cytomegalovirus. The authors suggested that the approach could potentially be generalized to other disease states and immunological phenotypes. In a later analysis, HLA-associated TCR beta chains were found to be more clonally expanded and to have lower generation probabilities than equally common non-associated chains. In an earlier analysis of 587 of the donors, most TCR beta V segments appeared in productive rearrangements about 87% or about 30% of the time, broadly matching IMGT annotations. The sequencing pipeline was judged likely to have produced a cluster of highly shared sequence variants as a technical artifact. Because counts were too low, 15 or so rarely observed V segments, including chromosome 9 orphons, were excluded from the earlier analysis of 587 of the donors. Most TCR sequences were observed very rarely across donors, whereas some public TCRs were present in many individuals. The only immune exposure information available for the cohort was CMV serostatus. An association between a missense DCLRE1C variant and V-gene and J-gene trimming of TCR beta chains was found in a later genetic analysis and replicated in an independent cohort. At a false discovery rate of 0.05, a later analysis linked roughly 17,000 TCR beta sequences to specific HLA alleles. In both the original and validation cohorts, the classifier was reported to diagnose cytomegalovirus status with high specificity and sensitivity. The presence/absence analyses assumed that sequencing depth was roughly uniform across donors, and that assumption may not be true. This cohort had only TCR beta chains sequenced, and the lack of alpha or paired-chain data limited which features could be detected. A further reported finding was that TCR beta sequences accurately predicted the HLA-A and HLA-B alleles for most subjects in the first cohort. Linkage disequilibrium might explain the correlated functional status among segregating V segments, but an unknown experimental factor could not be ruled out. In a later analysis, the rate of TCR association differed among HLA loci, with DRB1 alleles having the most associated TCRs and HLA-C alleles having the fewest. In a later analysis, several top co-occurrence clusters were reported to appear linked to parvovirus B19, influenza, CMV and Epstein-Barr virus. When HLA alleles, especially DR and DQ, strongly co-occurred, TCR associations were difficult to assign to individual alleles. A few of the identified cytomegalovirus-associated TCR beta chains were confirmed in vitro to be specific for cytomegalovirus antigens.

Libraries were built with the immunoSEQ multiplex PCR assay. For the multiplex PCR, a mixture combining 60 forward primers for TCR Vbeta segments and 13 reverse primers for TCR Jbeta segments was used. The CDR3 region of rearranged TCR beta genes was amplified from genomic DNA with a multiplex PCR assay. Amplified TCR beta libraries were sequenced as 87-base-pair reads on the Illumina HiSeq System. Under the source paper's analysis protocol: Across the 500 to 850 repertoires, a later analysis counted 75 million to 90 million unique TCR beta chains, approximately 10 million of which were shared by at least two donors. A nearest-neighbor algorithm error-corrected the raw reads and collapsed the reads into unique sequences, merging closely related sequences to remove PCR and sequencing errors. Alignment of CDR3 sequences to IMGT reference sequences was used to assign V, D and J gene segments. Each retained sequence needed at least a six-nucleotide match to both a V gene segment and a J gene segment. Rearrangements were classified as productive when the CDR3 lacked stop codons and remained in frame with V and J, and all other rearrangements were classified as non-productive. CDR3 was defined by IMGT convention, running from the second conserved V-encoded cysteine to the conserved J-encoded phenylalanine. The earlier analysis of some 580 of the donors excluded any sequence lacking an unambiguous match to a single V gene segment. In an earlier analysis of several hundred of the donors, V segments were called functional above 56.7% productive rearrangements and were called segregating when the between-donor standard deviation exceeded 5%. A statistical classification framework was built for diagnosing cytomegalovirus status from the catalog of TCR beta chain sequences. V and J gene assignment, in a later analysis, came from comparing TCR nucleotide sequences with IMGT/GENE-DB human TR gene sequences. In a later analysis, CDR3 sequences and most-parsimonious VDJ recombination scenarios were assigned using the TCRdist pipeline. In a later analysis, each TCR beta chain was defined by its CDR3 amino acid sequence together with its V-gene family, and reads without a unique V-gene family were excluded. As a way to deal with suspected cross-contamination and a sequencing artifact, a later analysis dropped under 600 nucleotide sequences that were highly shared and had low generation probability. In a later analysis, a clonal expansion index was calculated for each public chain from normalized within-repertoire ranks of inferred template counts. A later analysis computed generation probabilities with a VDJ recombination model fitted to out-of-frame rearrangements, and checked the results against IGoR. In a later analysis, TCR-TCR, TCR-HLA and TCR-CMV co-occurrence was scored with hypergeometric tests, and a repertoire-size bias correction was applied to TCR pairs. False discovery rates were estimated in a later analysis by permuting HLA or CMV assignments 20 times. In a later analysis, co-occurring TCRs were grouped using DBSCAN, and TCRdist sequence similarity was added for clustering within HLA-allele-positive subsets. Repertoires with fewer than 30,000 or more than 120,000 public chains were left out of co-occurrence clustering, as were a handful of repertoires with anomalous nucleotide sharing. TCRdb provides this immuneACCESS table in a form limited to in-frame rearrangements. Some clones are lacking; in checked studies, under half of them reflect an unresolved V gene, and why the rest are absent is not known. Clone size and V and J calls were adopted from that table, with D and trimming inferred from the DNA. A total of some 100,000 clones appear in this sample, about 72% of them only once. The ten largest clones take up 16% of the sample.

Note on this clone: The specificity of this receptor is unknown. Base qualities are not recorded, but no much larger clone differs from it by a single base.

In total, 666 healthy bone marrow donors made up the cohort. All cohort members were sampled while nominally healthy, although unrecorded immune exposures were likely present. The donor was CMV seropositive and belonged to the group of about 290 seropositive cohort members. A peripheral blood sample was provided by each donor, and peripheral blood mononuclear cells were used for TCR beta sequencing. The Qiagen DNeasy Blood Extraction Kit was used to extract genomic DNA from the blood cell samples. The source is a man aged 45 to 65 in good health and CMV-seropositive. Sequenced sample: PBMCs.

CDR3 protein: CASSLESIAGELFF. In nucleotides, the sequence is TGCGCCAGCAGCTTGGAGTCTATTGCCGGGGAGCTGTTTTTT. The V gene is TRBV5-1 and the J gene is TRBJ2-2, with an unclear D gene assignment. The CDR3 spans 14 residues, from the cysteine through the phenylalanine. The CDR3 DNA has 42 bases and is translated from base 1. The junction shows trimming of 0 bases on V and 6 bases on J, plus 9 bases between the germline ends. CDR1 and CDR2 (SGHRS, YFSETQ) derive from the germline V gene.